This T cell receptor (beta chain) was sequenced in a study of control samples from healthy donors and cancer patients. In this sample, this clone turned up once. The germline V gene encodes CDR1 ENHRY and CDR2 SYGVKD. This CDR3 comprises 14 residues. The ends were cut back, 8 bases at V and 0 bases at J, with 11 bases in the middle. Sequenced by immunoSEQ multiplex PCR; TCRdb stores in-frame clones only, minus some. The data contain 150,000 to 200,000 clones, 90% of them singletons. The chain has TRBV10-3 and TRBJ2-1, with D maybe TRBD2 (6 bases). The sequenced sample consisted of blood. The clonotype originates from a woman in her forties or fifties in good health. In DNA form, the CDR3 reads TGTGCCATCTATAGCGGTCTCTCCTACAATGAGCAGTTCTTC. As protein: CAIYSGLSYNEQFF.